The present TCR beta chain was sequenced within a study of metastatic and nonmetastatic thyroid tumors. At the level of the study: Across peripheral blood and tumor or nodule tissue samples taken from malignant and benign thyroid patients, the repertoires were compared with one another.

Study findings and constraints: Patients with malignant thyroid tumors reportedly had significantly higher TCR beta diversity than those with benign nodules, in blood and tumor.

This clone came up many times. Its antigen remains unknown. Under the authors' procedure: Across clinicopathological groups, CDR3 differences served as the basis for building a distant-metastasis classifier for papillary thyroid cancer. With MiXCR, TCRdb called clones anew from the PCR reads. These V and J calls rely on TCRdb rather than the paper's analysis. The table records 20,000 to 25,000 clones, more than 25% of them present only once. Thyroid surgery was performed in patients who had received no treatment beforehand. Material: tumor tissue. This TCR was recovered from a female donor with papillary thyroid cancer or a benign thyroid nodule (not recorded which). Some clones in this sample may be carry-over from other donors' samples.

CDR3 amino acids: CASSPPPPDTQYF. The DNA of the CDR3 is TGTGCCAGCTCACCACCCCCCCCGGATACGCAGTATTTT. The rearrangement links TRBV18 to TRBJ2-3, with D uncertain. There are 13 residues in the CDR3. CDR1 and CDR2 (germline): KGHSH, LQKENI. Trimming took 0 bases from V and 6 from J, leaving 7 bases between them.